The sequence of this T cell receptor (beta chain) was determined in a study of Ad26.COV2.S vaccination and SARS-CoV-2 variants. Overall study: Doses of Ad26.COV2.S were injected into muscle once or twice, 56 days apart.

Treatment specified: some 20 received Ad26.COV2.S at low or high dose, single or two shots; roughly 5 received placebo; per-sample allocation not given. It was on day 63 after the first vaccine or placebo injection that samples were taken. The method was immunoSEQ multiplex PCR; TCRdb's version includes in-frame clones alone and lacks a portion of them. In the table there are approximately 250,000 clones, around 88% of which are singletons. The CDR3 spans 17 residues. From germline, CDR1 is SGHDN and CDR2 FVKESK. J gave up 6 bases and V 1 base, and 9 bases lay outside the gene matches. Specimen: peripheral blood, collected in a trial of Ad26.COV2.S vaccine versus placebo. The clonotype comes from a person between 18 and 60 years old who received the Ad26.COV2.S COVID-19 vaccine or a placebo. This sequence joins TRBV14 and TRBJ2-1; TRBD2 matches at 10 bases. This CDR3 reads CASSQGLLAGVPNEQFF. In nucleotides, the CDR3 is TGTGCCAGCAGCCAAGGTCTTCTAGCGGGGGTCCCCAATGAGCAGTTCTTC.